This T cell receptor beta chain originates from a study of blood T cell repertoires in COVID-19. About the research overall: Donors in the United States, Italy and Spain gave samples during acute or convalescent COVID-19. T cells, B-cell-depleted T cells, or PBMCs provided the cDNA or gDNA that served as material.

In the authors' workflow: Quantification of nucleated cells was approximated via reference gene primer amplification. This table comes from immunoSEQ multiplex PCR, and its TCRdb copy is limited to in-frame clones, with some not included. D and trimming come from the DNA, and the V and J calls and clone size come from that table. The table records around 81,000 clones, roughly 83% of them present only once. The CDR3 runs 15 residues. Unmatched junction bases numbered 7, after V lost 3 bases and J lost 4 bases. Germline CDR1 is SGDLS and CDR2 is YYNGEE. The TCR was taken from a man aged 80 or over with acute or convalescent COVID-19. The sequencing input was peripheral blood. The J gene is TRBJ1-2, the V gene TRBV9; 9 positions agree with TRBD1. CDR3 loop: CASSEGTGLPYGYTF. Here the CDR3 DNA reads TGTGCCAGCAGCGAGGGGACAGGGCTTCCCTATGGCTACACCTTC. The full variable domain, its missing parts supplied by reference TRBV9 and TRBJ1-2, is DSGVTQTPKHLITATGQRVTLRCSPRSGDLSVYWYQQSLDQGLQFLIQYYNGEERAKGNILERFSAQQFPDLHSELNLSSLELGDSALYFCASSEGTGLPYGYTFGSGTRLTVV.